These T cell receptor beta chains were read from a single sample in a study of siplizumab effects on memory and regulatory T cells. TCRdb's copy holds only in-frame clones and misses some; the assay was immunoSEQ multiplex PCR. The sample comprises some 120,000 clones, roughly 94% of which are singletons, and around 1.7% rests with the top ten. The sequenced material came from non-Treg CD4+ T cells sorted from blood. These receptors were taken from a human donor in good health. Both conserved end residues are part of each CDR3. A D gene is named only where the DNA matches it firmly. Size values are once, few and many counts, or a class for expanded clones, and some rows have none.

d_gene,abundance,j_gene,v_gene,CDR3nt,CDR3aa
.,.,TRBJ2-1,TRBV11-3,TGTGCCAGCAGCTCATATCCGGATGAGCAGTTCTTC,CASSSYPDEQFF
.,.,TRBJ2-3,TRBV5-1,TGCGCCAGCAGCGAGGAGGTGGCAGGGGCGACAGATACGCAGTATTTT,CASSEEVAGATDTQYF
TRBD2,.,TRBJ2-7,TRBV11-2,TGTGCCAGCAGCAATGGACTAGCGACTACGAAGCAGTACTTC,CASSNGLATTKQYF
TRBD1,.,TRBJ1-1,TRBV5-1,TGCGCCAGCAGCTTGACGGGCCAGGGGGCCTCAACTGAAGCTTTCTTT,CASSLTGQGASTEAFF
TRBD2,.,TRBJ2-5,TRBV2,TGTGCCAGCAGAAGACTAGCGGGGTATGACGGGACCCAGTACTTC,CASRRLAGYDGTQYF
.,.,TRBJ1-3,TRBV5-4,TGTGCCAGCAGCTTACTGGACAACTCTGGAAACACCATATATTTT,CASSLLDNSGNTIYF
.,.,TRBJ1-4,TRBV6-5,TGTGCCAGCAGTGCAGGGTACACTAATGAAAAACTGTTTTTT,CASSAGYTNEKLFF
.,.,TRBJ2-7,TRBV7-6,TGTGCCAGCAGACAGGGCAACGAGCAGTACTTC,CASRQGNEQYF
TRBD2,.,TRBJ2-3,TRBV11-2,TGTGCCAGCAGCTTACTACTAGCGGACCCCACAGATACGCAGTATTTT,CASSLLLADPTDTQYF
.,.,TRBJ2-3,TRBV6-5,TGTGCCAGCAGACTCCGGGGGTCCACAGATACGCAGTATTTT,CASRLRGSTDTQYF
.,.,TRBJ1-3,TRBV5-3,TGTGCCAGCAACGGGATGCTCTCTGGAAACACCATATATTTT,CASNGMLSGNTIYF
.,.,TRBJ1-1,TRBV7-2,TGTGCCAGCAGCCCCGGACCGGGGTTAGACACTGAAGCTTTCTTT,CASSPGPGLDTEAFF
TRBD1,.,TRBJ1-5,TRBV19,TGTGCCAGTAGTCCCGAACAGGGGAATGGCAATCAGCCCCAGCATTTT,CASSPEQGNGNQPQHF
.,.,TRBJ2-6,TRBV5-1,TGCGCCAGCAGCTTGGGTGTCCTGGACTCTGGGGCCAACGTCCTGACTTTC,CASSLGVLDSGANVLTF
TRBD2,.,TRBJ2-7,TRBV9,TGTGCCAGCAGCGGTGCCGGGCGGGGGGGGTCCTACGAGCAGTACTTC,CASSGAGRGGSYEQYF
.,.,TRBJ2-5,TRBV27,TGTGCCAGCAGTTTCGCCAGGGTTGGGGGGCAAGAGACCCAGTACTTC,CASSFARVGGQETQYF
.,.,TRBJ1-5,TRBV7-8,TGTGCCAGCAGCTTAGGACTTAATCAGCCCCAGCATTTT,CASSLGLNQPQHF
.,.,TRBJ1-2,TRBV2,TGTGCCAGCAGTGAAGGAGGGTCTCGGGACTATGGCTACACCTTC,CASSEGGSRDYGYTF
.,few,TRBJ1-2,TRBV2,TGTGCCAGCAGCCCCAGGGTTGCCTCTAACTATGGCTACACCTTC,CASSPRVASNYGYTF
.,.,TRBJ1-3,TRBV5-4,TGTGCCAGCAGCCCCGGACAGAACTCTGGAAACACCATATATTTT,CASSPGQNSGNTIYF
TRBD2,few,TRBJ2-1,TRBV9,TGTGCCAGCAGCGTAGAGGGGACTAGCGGGCTGAATGAGCAGTTCTTC,CASSVEGTSGLNEQFF
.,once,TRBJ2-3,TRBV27,TGTGCCAGCAGCAGTCGTGACACAGATACGCAGTATTTT,CASSSRDTDTQYF
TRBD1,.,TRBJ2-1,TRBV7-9,TGTGCCAGCAGCCAAGGGACAGGGGCGAACAATGAGCAGTTCTTC,CASSQGTGANNEQFF
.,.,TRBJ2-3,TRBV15,TGTGCCACCAGCAGAGACAGGGGGAGCGGGGATACGCAGTATTTT,CATSRDRGSGDTQYF
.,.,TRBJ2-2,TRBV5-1,TGCGCCAGCAGCTTGCTGCAGGCACCAAACACCGGGGAGCTGTTTTTT,CASSLLQAPNTGELFF
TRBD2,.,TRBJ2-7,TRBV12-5,TGTGCTAGTGGTTTGGTACTAGACGGCGGGGGAGTCTACGAGCAGTACTTC,CASGLVLDGGGVYEQYF
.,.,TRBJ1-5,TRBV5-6,TGTGCCAGCAGCAAGGCAGGGGAATATAGCAATCAGCCCCAGCATTTT,CASSKAGEYSNQPQHF
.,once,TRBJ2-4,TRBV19,TGTGCCAGTAGTAGGGCGGCCAAAAACATTCAGTACTTC,CASSRAAKNIQYF